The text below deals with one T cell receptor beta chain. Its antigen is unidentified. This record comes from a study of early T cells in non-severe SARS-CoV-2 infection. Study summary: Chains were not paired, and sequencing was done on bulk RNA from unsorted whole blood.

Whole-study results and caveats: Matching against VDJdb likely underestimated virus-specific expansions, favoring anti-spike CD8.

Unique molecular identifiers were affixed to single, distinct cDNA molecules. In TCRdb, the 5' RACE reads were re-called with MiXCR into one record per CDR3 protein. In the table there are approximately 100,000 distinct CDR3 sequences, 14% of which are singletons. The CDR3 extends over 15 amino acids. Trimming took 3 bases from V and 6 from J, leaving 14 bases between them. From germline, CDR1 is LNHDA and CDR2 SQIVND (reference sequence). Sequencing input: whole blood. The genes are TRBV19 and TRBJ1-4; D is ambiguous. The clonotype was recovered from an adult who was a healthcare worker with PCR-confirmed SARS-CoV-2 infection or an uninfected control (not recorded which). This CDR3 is CASSIQDYNHEKLFF. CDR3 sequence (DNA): TGTGCCAGTAGTATTCAGGACTACAACCATGAAAAACTGTTTTTT.